This record concerns one T cell receptor beta chain sequence. Per germline, CDR1 MGHDK and CDR2 SYGVNS. This CDR3 region has 15 residues. Germline trimming cut 5 bases from V and 7 bases from J; bases unmatched to any gene: 11. Approximately 210 ng DNA, about 30,000 T cell genomes, went into each sorted-subset replicate PCR. Clones were read by immunoSEQ multiplex PCR, and TCRdb kept only the in-frame ones, dropping some. This sample carries approximately 700,000 clones, around three quarters of them seen once, and the ten largest clones take 1.5% to 2%. This specimen comes from a study of shared clonotypes between healthy human individuals. Background on the study: Per donor, CD8 memory used one plate, CD8 naive used two, CD4 memory used three and CD4 naive used three.

Donation came from healthy HIV-negative adults that had no recent acute infections or vaccinations. The authors divided CD4+ cells into CD45RA+ naive and CD45RA-negative memory subsets. The J gene is TRBJ2-7, the V gene TRBV25-1, with TRBD1 matching 10 bases. The sequenced sample consisted of memory CD4+ T cells sorted from blood. Subset indicated: CD45RA-negative fraction. This TCR was recovered from a woman aged 25-40 years in good health. The DNA of the CDR3 is TGTGCCAGCAGTCCTCGGGGACAGGGGAGGTGGGAGCAGTACTTC. It encodes CASSPRGQGRWEQYF.